This T cell receptor (beta chain) derives from a study of regulatory T cells in long-lasting Graves disease. Study-wide results and caveats: Persistent Graves' patients showed reduced TCR diversity versus newly diagnosed patients. Fewer public clonotypes were shared by new patients (roughly 910) than by persistent patients (around 2,900).

With 0 bases removed from V and 5 bases from J, the gap between germline ends came to 13 bases. The CDR3 runs to 14 residues. Germline V CDR1 and CDR2: GTSNPN, SVGIG (reference sequence). Investigators prepared the TCR beta libraries by applying iRepertoire HTBI primers and Arm-PCR of CDR3 regions. Using its own MiXCR run on the multiplex PCR reads, TCRdb lists one record per CDR3 protein. The sample lists about 470,000 distinct CDR3 sequences; more than 20% were seen once. Notes on this clonotype: Its matching antigen is unknown.

The time point: persistent/refractory GD, antithyroid drugs over 5 years with positive TRAb. Extracted RNA from PBMCs served as the source of the TCR library. V gene TRBV30 combines with J gene TRBJ2-5, with D unclear. Sequenced material: peripheral blood mononuclear cells (PBMCs), taken when the disease was refractory, from a patient treated with antithyroid drugs. This receptor was identified in a female donor with Graves disease. The CDR3 sequence: CAWSVWRPPETQYF. The CDR3 bases are TGTGCCTGGAGTGTATGGAGACCCCCTGAGACCCAGTACTTC.